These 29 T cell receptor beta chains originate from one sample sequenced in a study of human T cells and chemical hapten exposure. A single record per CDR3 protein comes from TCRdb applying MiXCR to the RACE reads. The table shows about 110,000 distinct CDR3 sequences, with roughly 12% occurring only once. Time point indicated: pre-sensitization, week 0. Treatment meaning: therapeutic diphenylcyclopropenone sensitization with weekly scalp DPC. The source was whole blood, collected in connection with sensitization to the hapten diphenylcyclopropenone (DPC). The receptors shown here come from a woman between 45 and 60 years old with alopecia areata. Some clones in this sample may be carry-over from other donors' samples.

CDR3 coding DNA: TGTGCCAGCAGTTTTTCGTCAAATGAGCAGTTCTTC. Translated: CASSFSSNEQFF. The chain combines TRBV28 with TRBJ2-1, with D uncertain. V lost 3 bases and J lost 7, with 7 bases in between. Germline CDR1 MDHEN, CDR2 SYDVKM. The CDR3 spans 12 residues.

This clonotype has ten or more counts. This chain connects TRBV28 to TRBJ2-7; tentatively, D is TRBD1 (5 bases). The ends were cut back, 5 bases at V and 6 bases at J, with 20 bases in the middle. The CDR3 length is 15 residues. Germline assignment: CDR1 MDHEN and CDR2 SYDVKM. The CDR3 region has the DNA TGTGCCAGCAGTACCCCGACAGAAACGACCGGCGAGCAGTACTTC. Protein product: CASSTPTETTGEQYF. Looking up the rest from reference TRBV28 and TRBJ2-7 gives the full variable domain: DVKVTQSSRYLVKRTGEKVFLECVQDMDHENMFWYRQDPGLGLRLIYFSYDVKMKEKGDIPEGYSVSREKKERFSLILESASTNQTSMYLCASSTPTETTGEQYFGPGTRLTVT.

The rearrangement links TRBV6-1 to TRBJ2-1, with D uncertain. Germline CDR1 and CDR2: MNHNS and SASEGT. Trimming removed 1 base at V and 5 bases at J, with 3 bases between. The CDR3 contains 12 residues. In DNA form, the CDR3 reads TGTGCCAGCAGTGAAGGGAACAATGAGCAGTTCTTC. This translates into CASSEGNNEQFF.

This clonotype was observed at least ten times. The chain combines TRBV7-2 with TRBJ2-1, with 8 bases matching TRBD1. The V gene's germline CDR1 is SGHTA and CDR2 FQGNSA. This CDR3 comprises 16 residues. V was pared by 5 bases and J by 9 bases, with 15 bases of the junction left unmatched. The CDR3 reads CASSPRSTGAVGEQFF. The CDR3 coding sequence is TGTGCCAGCAGCCCGAGATCGACAGGGGCGGTGGGTGAGCAGTTCTTC.

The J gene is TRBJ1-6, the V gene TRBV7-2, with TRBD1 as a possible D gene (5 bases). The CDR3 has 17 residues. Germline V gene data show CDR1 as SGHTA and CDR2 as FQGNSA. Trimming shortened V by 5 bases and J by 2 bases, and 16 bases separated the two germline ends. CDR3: CASSPRSGWTYNSPLHF. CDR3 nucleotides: TGTGCCAGCAGCCCGAGATCAGGGTGGACCTATAATTCACCCCTCCACTTT.

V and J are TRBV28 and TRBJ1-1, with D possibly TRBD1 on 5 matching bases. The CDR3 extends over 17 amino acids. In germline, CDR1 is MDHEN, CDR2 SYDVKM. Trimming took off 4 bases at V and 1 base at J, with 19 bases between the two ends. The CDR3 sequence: CASSWDGREVWNTEAFF. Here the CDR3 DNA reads TGTGCCAGCAGTTGGGACGGCCGGGAGGTGTGGAACACTGAAGCTTTCTTT.

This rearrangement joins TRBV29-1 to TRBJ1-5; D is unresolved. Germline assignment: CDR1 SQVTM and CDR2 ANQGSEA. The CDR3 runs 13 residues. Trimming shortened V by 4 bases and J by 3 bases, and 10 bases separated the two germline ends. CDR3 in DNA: TGCAGCGTTGCCCCAGAGATCAATCAGCCCCAGCATTTT. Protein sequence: CSVAPEINQPQHF.

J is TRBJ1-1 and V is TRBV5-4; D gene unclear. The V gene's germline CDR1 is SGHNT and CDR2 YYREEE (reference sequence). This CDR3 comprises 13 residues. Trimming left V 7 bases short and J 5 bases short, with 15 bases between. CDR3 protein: CASQQHYRTEAFF. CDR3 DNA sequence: TGTGCCAGCCAGCAGCACTACCGAACTGAAGCTTTCTTT.

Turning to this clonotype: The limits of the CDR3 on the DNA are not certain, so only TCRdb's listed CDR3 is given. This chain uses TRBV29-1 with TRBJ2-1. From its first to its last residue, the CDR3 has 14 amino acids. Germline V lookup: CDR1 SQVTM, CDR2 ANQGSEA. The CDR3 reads CSVGSGTAVDLLFF.

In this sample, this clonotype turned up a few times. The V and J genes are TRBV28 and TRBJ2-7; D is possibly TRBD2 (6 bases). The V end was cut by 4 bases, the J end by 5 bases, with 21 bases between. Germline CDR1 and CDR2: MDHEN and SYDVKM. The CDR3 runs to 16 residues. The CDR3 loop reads CASSSSSGVVRDEQYF. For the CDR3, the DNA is TGTGCCAGCAGTTCCTCCTCGGGGGTGGTCAGAGACGAGCAGTACTTC. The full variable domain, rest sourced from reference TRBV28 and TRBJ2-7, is DVKVTQSSRYLVKRTGEKVFLECVQDMDHENMFWYRQDPGLGLRLIYFSYDVKMKEKGDIPEGYSVSREKKERFSLILESASTNQTSMYLCASSSSSGVVRDEQYFGPGTRLTVT.

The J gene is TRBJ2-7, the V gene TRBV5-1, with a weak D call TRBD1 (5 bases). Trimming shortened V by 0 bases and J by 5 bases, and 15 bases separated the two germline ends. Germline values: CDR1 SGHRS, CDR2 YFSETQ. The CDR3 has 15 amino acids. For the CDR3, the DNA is TGCGCCAGCAGCTTGGGGCGGCAGGGAAGGGACGAGCAGTACTTC. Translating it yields CASSLGRQGRDEQYF.

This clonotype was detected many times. Here the CDR3 DNA reads TGTGCCAGCAGCCAAGGGGTCTTCGGGAACACTGAAGCTTTCTTT. The encoded protein is CASSQGVFGNTEAFF. The rearrangement links TRBV4-2 to TRBJ1-1; D is unresolved. V lost 1 base and J lost 1, with 10 bases in between. Germline V gene lookup returns CDR1 LGHNA and CDR2 YNFKEQ. The CDR3 spans 15 residues.

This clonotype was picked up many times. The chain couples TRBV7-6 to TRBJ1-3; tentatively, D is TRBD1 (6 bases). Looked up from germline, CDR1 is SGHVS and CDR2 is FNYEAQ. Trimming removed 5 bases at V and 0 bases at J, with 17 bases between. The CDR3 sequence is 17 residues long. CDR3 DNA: TGTGCCAGCAGCCCCCCGACACAGGGCAGCTCTGGAAACACCATATATTTT. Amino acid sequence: CASSPPTQGSSGNTIYF.

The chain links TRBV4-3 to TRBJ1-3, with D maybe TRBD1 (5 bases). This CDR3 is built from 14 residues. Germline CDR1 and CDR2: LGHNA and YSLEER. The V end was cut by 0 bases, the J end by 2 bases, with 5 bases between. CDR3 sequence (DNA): TGCGCCAGCAGCCAAGACAGGGCTGGAAACACCATATATTTT. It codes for CASSQDRAGNTIYF.

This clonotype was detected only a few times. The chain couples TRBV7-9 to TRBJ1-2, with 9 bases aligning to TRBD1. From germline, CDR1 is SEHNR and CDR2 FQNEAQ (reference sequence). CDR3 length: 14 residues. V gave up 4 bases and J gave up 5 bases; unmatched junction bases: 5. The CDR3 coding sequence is TGTGCCAGCAGCTATGAACAGGGGGCATATGGCTACACCTTC. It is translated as CASSYEQGAYGYTF.

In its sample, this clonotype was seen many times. The CDR3 reads CAIREGQLNQPQHF. CDR3 in DNA: TGTGCCATCAGGGAAGGACAGCTCAATCAGCCCCAGCATTTT. J is TRBJ1-5 and V is TRBV10-3; D is possibly TRBD1 (6 bases). The CDR3 is 14 amino acids. V was clipped by 6 bases and J by 3 bases, with 12 bases between them. CDR1 and CDR2 (germline): ENHRY, SYGVKD.

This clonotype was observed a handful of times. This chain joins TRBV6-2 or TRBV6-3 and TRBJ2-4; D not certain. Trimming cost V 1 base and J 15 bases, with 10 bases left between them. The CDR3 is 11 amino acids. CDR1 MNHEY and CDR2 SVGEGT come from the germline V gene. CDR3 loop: CASSYYGRRYF. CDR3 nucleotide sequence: TGTGCCAGCAGTTACTATGGCCGGCGGTACTTC.

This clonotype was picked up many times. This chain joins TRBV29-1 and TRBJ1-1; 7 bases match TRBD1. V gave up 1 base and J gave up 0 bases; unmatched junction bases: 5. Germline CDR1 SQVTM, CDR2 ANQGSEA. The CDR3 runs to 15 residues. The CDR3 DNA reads TGCAGCGTTGAAGGACAGGGTGGAGTGAACACTGAAGCTTTCTTT. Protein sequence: CSVEGQGGVNTEAFF. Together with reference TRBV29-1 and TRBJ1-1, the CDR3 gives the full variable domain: SAVISQKPSRDICQRGTSLTIQCQVDSQVTMMFWYRQQPGQSLTLIATANQGSEATYESGFVIDKFPISRPNLTFSTLTVSNMSPEDSSIYLCSVEGQGGVNTEAFFGQGTRLTVV.

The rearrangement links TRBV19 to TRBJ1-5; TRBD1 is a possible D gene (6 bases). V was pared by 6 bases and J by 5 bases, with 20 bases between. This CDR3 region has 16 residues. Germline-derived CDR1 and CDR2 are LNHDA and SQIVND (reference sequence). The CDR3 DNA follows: TGTGCCAGTAGCAGGGACACGCCGATCCCCCATCAGCCCCAGCATTTT. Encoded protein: CASSRDTPIPHQPQHF.

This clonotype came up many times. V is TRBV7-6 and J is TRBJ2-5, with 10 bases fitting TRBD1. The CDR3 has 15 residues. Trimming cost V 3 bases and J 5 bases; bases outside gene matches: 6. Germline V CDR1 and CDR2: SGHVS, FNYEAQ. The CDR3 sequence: CASSFQTGGLETQYF. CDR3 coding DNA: TGTGCCAGCAGCTTCCAGACAGGGGGCTTGGAGACCCAGTACTTC.

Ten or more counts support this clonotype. CDR3 DNA sequence: TGCAGTGCCCAGAGGGCCGGGGTTCGGTCCACCGGGGAGCTGTTTTTT. This codes for CSAQRAGVRSTGELFF. The gene calls are TRBV20-1 and TRBJ2-2; D possibly corresponds to TRBD2 (5 bases). CDR1 and CDR2 (germline): DFQATT, SNEGSKA (reference sequence). CDR3 length equals 16 residues. V lost 6 bases and J lost 4, with 21 bases in between.

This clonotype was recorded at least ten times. The CDR3 bases are TGTGCCAGCAGAAGTAACAGGGGGGACTATGGCTACACCTTC. This encodes CASRSNRGDYGYTF. The chain uses TRBV6-5 and TRBJ1-2, with 8 nucleotides matching TRBD1. Germline values: CDR1 MNHEY, CDR2 SVGAGI. Trimming at V came to 6 bases and at J to 3 bases, leaving 6 bases not matched to a gene. The length of the CDR3 is 14 residues.

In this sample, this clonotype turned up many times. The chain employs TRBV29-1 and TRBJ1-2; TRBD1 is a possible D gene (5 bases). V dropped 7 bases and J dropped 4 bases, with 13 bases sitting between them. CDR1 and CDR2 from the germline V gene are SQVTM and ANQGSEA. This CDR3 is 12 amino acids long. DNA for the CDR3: TGCAGCGCCCTGGTTGGGGGCTATGGCTACACCTTC. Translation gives CSALVGGYGYTF.

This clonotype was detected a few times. CDR3 region: CASSPRGSYNEQFF. The CDR3 region has the DNA TGTGCCAGCAGCCCGCGCGGCTCCTACAATGAGCAGTTCTTC. V is TRBV28 and J is TRBJ2-1; D uncertain. The V end lost 6 bases, the J end lost 0 bases, and 9 bases lay between the germline ends. Germline V gene lookup returns CDR1 MDHEN and CDR2 SYDVKM. The CDR3 is 14 residues long. Supplemented by reference TRBV28 and TRBJ2-1, the full variable domain reads DVKVTQSSRYLVKRTGEKVFLECVQDMDHENMFWYRQDPGLGLRLIYFSYDVKMKEKGDIPEGYSVSREKKERFSLILESASTNQTSMYLCASSPRGSYNEQFFGPGTRLTVL.

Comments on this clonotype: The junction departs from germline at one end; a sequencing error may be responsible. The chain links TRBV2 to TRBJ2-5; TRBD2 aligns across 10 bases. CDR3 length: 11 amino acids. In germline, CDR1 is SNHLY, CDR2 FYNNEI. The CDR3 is CASSLAGGLDF. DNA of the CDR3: TGTGCCAGCAGTTTAGCGGGAGGCCTAGACTTC.

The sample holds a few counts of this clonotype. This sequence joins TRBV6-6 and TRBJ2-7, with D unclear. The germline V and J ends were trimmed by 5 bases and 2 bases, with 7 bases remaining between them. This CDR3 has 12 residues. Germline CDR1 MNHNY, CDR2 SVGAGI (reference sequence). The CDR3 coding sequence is TGTGCCAGCAGTGGGATACCCTACGAGCAGTACTTC. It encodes CASSGIPYEQYF.

CDR3 sequence reads: CSARTGTGINEQYF. The DNA for the CDR3 is TGCAGTGCTAGAACCGGGACAGGGATAAACGAGCAGTACTTC. This sequence joins TRBV20-1 and TRBJ2-7; 9 bases fit TRBD1. The CDR3 extends over 14 amino acids. The junction had 7 bases not matched to a gene; V was cut back by 2 bases and J by 5 bases. CDR1 is DFQATT and CDR2 is SNEGSKA in the germline V gene (reference sequence).

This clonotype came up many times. The DNA of the CDR3 is TGTGCCAGCAGTCCCTGGACTAATTCGAACACCGGGGAGCTGTTTTTT. Translation: CASSPWTNSNTGELFF. J is TRBJ2-2 and V is TRBV6-2 or TRBV6-3, with D tentatively TRBD2 (6 bases). Trimming took 5 bases from V and 0 from J, leaving 13 bases between them. The length of the CDR3 is 16 residues. Germline CDR1 is MNHEY and CDR2 is SVGEGT.

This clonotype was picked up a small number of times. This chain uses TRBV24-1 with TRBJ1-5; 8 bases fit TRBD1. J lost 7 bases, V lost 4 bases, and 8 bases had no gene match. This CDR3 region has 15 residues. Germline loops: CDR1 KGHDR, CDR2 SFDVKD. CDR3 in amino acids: CATSDRTGPGQPQHF. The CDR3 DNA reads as TGTGCCACCAGTGACCGGACAGGGCCGGGACAGCCCCAGCATTTT.